This TCR beta chain was identified during a study of blood T cell repertoires in COVID-19. CDR3 length: 16 amino acids. V dropped 4 bases and J dropped 1; count of bases not matched to a gene: 11. Germline V gives CDR1 SGHNT, CDR2 YYREEE (reference sequence). TCRdb keeps only in-frame clones here, not all; method: immunoSEQ multiplex PCR. This table has about 270,000 clones, about 89% appearing once. This chain joins TRBV5-4 and TRBJ2-7; TRBD1 matches 7 bases. The TCR originated in a middle-aged man with active or convalescent COVID-19. The sample was peripheral blood. The CDR3 nucleotides are TGTGCCAGCAGCCCCCGAGGGGGCGCGTCGTCCTACGAGCAGTACTTC. This translates into CASSPRGGASSYEQYF.